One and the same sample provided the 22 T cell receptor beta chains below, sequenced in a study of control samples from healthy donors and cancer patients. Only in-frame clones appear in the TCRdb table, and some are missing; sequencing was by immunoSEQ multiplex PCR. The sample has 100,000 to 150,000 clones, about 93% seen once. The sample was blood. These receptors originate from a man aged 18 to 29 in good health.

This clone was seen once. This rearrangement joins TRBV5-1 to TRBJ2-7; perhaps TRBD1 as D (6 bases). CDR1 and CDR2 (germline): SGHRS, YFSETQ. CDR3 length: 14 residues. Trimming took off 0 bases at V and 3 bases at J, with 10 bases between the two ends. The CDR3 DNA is TGCGCCAGCAGCTTGGGGGACACAATCTACGAGCAGTACTTC. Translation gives CASSLGDTIYEQYF.

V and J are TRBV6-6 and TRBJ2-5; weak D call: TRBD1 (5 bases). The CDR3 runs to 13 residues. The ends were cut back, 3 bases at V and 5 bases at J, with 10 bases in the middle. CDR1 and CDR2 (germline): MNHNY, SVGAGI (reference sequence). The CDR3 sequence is CASSYPRDETQYF. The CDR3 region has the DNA TGTGCCAGCAGTTATCCCAGGGATGAGACCCAGTACTTC.

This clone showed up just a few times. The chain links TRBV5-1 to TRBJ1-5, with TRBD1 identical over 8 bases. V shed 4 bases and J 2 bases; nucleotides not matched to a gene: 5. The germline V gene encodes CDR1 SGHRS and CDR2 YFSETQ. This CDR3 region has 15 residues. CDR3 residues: CASSPGGAGNQPQHF. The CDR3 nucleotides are TGCGCCAGCAGCCCAGGGGGCGCGGGCAATCAGCCCCAGCATTTT.

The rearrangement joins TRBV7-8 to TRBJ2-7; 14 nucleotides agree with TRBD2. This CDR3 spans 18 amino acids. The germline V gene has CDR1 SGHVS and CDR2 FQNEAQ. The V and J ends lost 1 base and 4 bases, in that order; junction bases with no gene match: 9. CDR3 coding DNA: TGTGCCAGCAGCTTAGGCGGACTAGCGGGAGGCCCCCATTACGAGCAGTACGTC. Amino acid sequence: CASSLGGLAGGPHYEQYV.

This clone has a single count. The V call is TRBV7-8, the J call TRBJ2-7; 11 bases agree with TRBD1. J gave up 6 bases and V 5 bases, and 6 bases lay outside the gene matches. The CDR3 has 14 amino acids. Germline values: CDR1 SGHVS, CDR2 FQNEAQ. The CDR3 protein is CASSPGTGGLEQYF. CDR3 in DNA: TGTGCCAGCAGCCCCGGGACAGGGGGACTCGAGCAGTACTTC.

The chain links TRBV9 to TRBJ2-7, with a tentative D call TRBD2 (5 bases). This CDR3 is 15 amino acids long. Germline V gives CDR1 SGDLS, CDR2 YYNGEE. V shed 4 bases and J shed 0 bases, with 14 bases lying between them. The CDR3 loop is CASSPVGGGSYEQYF. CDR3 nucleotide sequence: TGTGCCAGCAGCCCGGTAGGTGGAGGCTCCTACGAGCAGTACTTC.

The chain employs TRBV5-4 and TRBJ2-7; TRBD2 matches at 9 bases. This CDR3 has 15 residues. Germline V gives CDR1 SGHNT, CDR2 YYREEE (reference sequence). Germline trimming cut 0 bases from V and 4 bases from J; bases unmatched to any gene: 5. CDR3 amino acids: CASSLGGRAAYEQYV. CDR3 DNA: TGTGCCAGCAGCTTGGGCGGGAGGGCCGCTTACGAGCAGTACGTC.

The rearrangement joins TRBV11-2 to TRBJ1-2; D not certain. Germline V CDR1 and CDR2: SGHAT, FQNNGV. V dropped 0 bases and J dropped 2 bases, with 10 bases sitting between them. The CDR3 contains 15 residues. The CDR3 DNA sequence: TGTGCCAGCAGCTTAGAGGAGGGAACGAACTATGGCTACACCTTC. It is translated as CASSLEEGTNYGYTF.

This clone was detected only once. The CDR3 protein is CASSRGLAGFQETQYF. CDR3 DNA: TGCGCCAGCAGCAGAGGACTAGCGGGTTTCCAAGAGACCCAGTACTTC. The rearrangement joins TRBV5-1 to TRBJ2-5; 11 bases fit TRBD2. This CDR3 is 16 amino acids long. V gave up 4 bases and J gave up 1 base; unmatched junction bases: 6. CDR1 is SGHRS, CDR2 YFSETQ, per germline. The complete variable domain, with remaining parts taken from reference TRBV5-1 and TRBJ2-5, reads KAGVTQTPRYLIKTRGQQVTLSCSPISGHRSVSWYQQTPGQGLQFLFEYFSETQRNKGNFPGRFSGRQFSNSRSEMNVSTLELGDSALYLCASSRGLAGFQETQYFGPGTRLLVL.

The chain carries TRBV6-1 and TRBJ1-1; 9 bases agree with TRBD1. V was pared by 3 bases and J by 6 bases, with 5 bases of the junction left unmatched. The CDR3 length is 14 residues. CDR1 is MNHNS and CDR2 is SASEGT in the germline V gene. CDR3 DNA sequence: TGTGCCAGCAGTGAGGGGGGACAGGGCGCTGAAGCTTTCTTT. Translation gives CASSEGGQGAEAFF.

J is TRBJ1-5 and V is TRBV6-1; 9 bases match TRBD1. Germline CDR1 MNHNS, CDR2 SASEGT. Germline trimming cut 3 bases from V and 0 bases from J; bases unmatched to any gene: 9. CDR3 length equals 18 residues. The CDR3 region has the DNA TGTGCCAGCAGTGAGGTAACAGGGGGCGTAGATAGCAATCAGCCCCAGCATTTT. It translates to CASSEVTGGVDSNQPQHF.

CDR3 DNA: TGTGCCAGCAGCCTGTCGGGGGGCGATGAAAAACTGTTTTTT. Its protein is CASSLSGGDEKLFF. The genes are TRBV11-2 and TRBJ1-4, with D maybe TRBD1 (6 bases). Trimming pared 5 bases from V and 6 bases from J, leaving 13 bases between. Per germline, CDR1 SGHAT and CDR2 FQNNGV. The CDR3 has 14 residues.

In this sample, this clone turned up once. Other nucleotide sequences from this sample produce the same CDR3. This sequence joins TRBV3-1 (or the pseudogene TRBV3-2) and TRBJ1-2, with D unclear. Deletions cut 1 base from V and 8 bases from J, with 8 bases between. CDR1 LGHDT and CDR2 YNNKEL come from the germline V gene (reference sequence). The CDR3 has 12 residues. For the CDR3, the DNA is TGTGCCAGCAGCCAAGTTGGTGACGGCTACACCTTC. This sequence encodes CASSQVGDGYTF.

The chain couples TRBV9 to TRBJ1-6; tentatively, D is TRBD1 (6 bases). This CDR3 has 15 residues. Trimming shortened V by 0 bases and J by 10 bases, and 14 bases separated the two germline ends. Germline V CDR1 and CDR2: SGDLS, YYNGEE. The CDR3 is CASSVAGQGYSPLHF. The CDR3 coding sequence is TGTGCCAGCAGCGTAGCCGGGCAGGGGTACTCACCCCTCCACTTT.

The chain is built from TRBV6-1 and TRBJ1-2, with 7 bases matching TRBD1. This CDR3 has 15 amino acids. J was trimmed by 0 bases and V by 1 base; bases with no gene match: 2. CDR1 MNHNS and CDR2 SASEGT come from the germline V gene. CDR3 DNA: TGTGCCAGCAGTGAAGGACAGGGATCTAACTATGGCTACACCTTC. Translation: CASSEGQGSNYGYTF.

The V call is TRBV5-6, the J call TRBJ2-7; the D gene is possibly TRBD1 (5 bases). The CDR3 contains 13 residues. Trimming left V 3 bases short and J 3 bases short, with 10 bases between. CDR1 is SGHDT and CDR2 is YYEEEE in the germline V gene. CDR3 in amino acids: CASSSGHHYEQYV. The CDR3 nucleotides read TGTGCCAGCAGCTCTGGACACCACTACGAGCAGTACGTC.

For the CDR3, the DNA is TGTGCCAGCAGCTTAGGGCAGGAACCCATGAACACTGAAGCTTTCTTT. This translates into CASSLGQEPMNTEAFF. The chain is built from TRBV11-2 and TRBJ1-1; the D is unclear. Germline V gene lookup returns CDR1 SGHAT and CDR2 FQNNGV. Trimming cost V 1 base and J 0 bases, with 12 bases left between them. The CDR3 runs to 16 residues.

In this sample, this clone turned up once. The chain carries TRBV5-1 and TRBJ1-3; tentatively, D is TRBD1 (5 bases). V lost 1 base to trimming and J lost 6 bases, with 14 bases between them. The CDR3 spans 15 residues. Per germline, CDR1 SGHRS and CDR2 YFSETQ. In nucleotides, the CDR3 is TGCGCCAGCAGCTTGACAGGTTCTTCGGCAAACACCATATATTTT. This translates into CASSLTGSSANTIYF.

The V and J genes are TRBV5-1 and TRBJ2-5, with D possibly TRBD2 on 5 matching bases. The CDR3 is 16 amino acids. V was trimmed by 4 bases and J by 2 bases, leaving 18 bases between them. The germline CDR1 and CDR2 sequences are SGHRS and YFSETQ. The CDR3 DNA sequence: TGCGCCAGCAGCGGGAGCCCGACCAGGACTCAAGAGACCCAGTACTTC. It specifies CASSGSPTRTQETQYF.

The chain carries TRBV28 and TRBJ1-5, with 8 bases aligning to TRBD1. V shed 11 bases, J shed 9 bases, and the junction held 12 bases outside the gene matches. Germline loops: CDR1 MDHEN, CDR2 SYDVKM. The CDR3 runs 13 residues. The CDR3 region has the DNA TGTGCCTGCCGGGAGGGACAGGCCTCGCCCCAGCATTTT. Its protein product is CACREGQASPQHF.

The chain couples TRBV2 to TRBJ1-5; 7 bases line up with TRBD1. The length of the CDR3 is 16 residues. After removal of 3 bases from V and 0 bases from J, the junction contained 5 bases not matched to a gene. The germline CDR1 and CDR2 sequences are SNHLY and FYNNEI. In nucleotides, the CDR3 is TGTGCCAGCAGTGATGGGACAGATTATAGCAATCAGCCCCAGCATTTT. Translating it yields CASSDGTDYSNQPQHF.

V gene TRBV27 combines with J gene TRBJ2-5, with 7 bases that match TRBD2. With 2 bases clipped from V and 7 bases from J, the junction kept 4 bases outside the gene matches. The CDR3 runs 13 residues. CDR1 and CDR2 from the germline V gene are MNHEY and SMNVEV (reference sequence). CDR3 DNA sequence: TGTGCCAGCAGTTTAGCGGGAGCGGGGACCCAGTACTTC. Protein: CASSLAGAGTQYF.